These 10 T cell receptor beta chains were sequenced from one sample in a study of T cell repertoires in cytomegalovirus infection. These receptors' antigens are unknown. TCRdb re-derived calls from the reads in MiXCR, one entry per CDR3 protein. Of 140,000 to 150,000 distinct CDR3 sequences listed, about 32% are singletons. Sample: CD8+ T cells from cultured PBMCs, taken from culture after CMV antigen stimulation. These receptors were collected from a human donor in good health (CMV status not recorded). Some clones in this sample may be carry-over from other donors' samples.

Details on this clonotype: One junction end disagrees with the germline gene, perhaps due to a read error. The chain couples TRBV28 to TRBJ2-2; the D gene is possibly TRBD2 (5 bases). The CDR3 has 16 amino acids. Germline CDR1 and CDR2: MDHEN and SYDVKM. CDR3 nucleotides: TGTGCCAGCAGTCGATCAGTGACAATTAACACCGGGGAGTTGTTTTTT. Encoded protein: CASSRSVTINTGELFF.

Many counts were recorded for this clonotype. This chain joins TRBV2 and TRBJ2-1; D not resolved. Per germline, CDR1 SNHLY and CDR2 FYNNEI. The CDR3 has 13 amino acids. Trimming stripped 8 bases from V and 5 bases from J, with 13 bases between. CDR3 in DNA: TGTGCCAGCCGTCCCCTTCCCCACAATGAGCAGTTCTTC. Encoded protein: CASRPLPHNEQFF.

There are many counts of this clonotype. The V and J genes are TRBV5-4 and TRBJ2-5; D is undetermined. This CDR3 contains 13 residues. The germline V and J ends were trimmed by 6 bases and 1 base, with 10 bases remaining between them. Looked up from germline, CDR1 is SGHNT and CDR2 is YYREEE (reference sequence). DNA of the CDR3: TGTGCCAGCACCGTAGGGTCCCAAGAGACCCAGTACTTC. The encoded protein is CASTVGSQETQYF.

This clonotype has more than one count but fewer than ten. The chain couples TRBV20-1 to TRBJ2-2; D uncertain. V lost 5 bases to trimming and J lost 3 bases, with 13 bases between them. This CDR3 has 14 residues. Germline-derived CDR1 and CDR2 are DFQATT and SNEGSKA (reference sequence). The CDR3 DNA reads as TGCAGTGCTTCCCCGGGCCTCTACACCGGGGAGCTGTTTTTT. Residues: CSASPGLYTGELFF.

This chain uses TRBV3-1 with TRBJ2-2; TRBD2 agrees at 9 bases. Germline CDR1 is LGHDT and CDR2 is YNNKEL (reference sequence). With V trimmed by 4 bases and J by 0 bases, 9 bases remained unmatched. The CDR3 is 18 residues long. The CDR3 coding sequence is TGTGCCAGCAGCCCCAGGCCGGGACTAGCAACGAACACCGGGGAGCTGTTTTTT. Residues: CASSPRPGLATNTGELFF. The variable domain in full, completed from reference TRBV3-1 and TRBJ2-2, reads DTAVSQTPKYLVTQMGNDKSIKCEQNLGHDTMYWYKQDSKKFLKIMFSYNNKELIINETVPNRFSPKSPDKAHLNLHINSLELGDSAVYFCASSPRPGLATNTGELFFGEGSRLTVL.

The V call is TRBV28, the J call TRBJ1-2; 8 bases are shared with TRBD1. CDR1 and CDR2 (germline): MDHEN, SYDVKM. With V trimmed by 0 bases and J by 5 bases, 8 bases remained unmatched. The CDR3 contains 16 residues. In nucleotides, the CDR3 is TGTGCCAGCAGTTTATGGACAGGGGATGTAAATTATGGCTACACCTTC. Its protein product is CASSLWTGDVNYGYTF.

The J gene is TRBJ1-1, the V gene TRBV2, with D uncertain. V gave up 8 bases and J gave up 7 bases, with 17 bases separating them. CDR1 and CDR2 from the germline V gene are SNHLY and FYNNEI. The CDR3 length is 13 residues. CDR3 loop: CASGLRVGVEAFF. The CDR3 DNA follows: TGTGCCAGCGGCCTGCGGGTGGGCGTTGAAGCTTTCTTT.

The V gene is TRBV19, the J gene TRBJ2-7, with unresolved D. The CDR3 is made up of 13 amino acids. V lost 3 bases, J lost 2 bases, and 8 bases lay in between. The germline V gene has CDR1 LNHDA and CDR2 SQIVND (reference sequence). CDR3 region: CASSIFDTYEQYF. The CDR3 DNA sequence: TGTGCCAGTAGTATCTTCGACACCTACGAGCAGTACTTC.

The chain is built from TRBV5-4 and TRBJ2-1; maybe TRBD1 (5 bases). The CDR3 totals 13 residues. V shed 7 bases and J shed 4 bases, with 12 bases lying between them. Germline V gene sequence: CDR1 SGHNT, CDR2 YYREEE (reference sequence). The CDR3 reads CASGQTEYNEQFF. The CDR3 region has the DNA TGTGCCAGCGGGCAGACAGAGTACAATGAGCAGTTCTTC.

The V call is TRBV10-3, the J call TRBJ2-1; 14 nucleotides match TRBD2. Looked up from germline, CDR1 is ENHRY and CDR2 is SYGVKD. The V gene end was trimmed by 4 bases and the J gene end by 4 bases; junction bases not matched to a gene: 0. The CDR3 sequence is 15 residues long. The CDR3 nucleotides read TGTGCCATCAGTGGGACTAGCGGGGGGTACAATGAGCAGTTCTTC. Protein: CAISGTSGGYNEQFF.